The next 14 T cell receptor beta chains were all read from a single sample in a study of T cell responses to AZD1222 COVID-19 vaccine. Sequenced by immunoSEQ multiplex PCR; TCRdb stores in-frame clones only, minus some. The sample holds 150,000 to 200,000 clones; around nine tenths are singletons and the top ten take 2.6%. Sequenced material: peripheral blood, taken on day 0 of AZD1222 vaccination. These receptor sequences come from an adult in good health.

The J gene is TRBJ1-2, the V gene TRBV7-9; the match to TRBD1 covers 9 bases. The length of the CDR3 is 14 residues. The germline V gene has CDR1 SEHNR and CDR2 FQNEAQ (reference sequence). Unmatched junction bases numbered 4, after V lost 1 base and J lost 7 bases. CDR3 bases: TGTGCCAGCAGCTTAGGAGACAGGGGGAGTGGCTACACCTTC. Protein sequence: CASSLGDRGSGYTF.

The CDR3 DNA reads as TGCAGCGCGACGGGACAGGTGAACACTGAAGCTTTCTTT. It specifies CSATGQVNTEAFF. The chain couples TRBV29-1 to TRBJ1-1; 8 positions match TRBD1. The germline gives CDR1 SQVTM, CDR2 ANQGSEA. The CDR3 is 13 residues long. J gave up 0 bases and V 7 bases, and 4 bases lay outside the gene matches.

The chain uses TRBV19 and TRBJ1-1, with D possibly matching TRBD1 (6 bases). The V and J ends lost 6 bases and 5 bases respectively, with 19 bases between them. Germline loops: CDR1 LNHDA, CDR2 SQIVND (reference sequence). The CDR3 extends over 15 amino acids. CDR3 bases: TGTGCCAGTAGCAAGGGGCAGGGGACGGGTACTGAAGCTTTCTTT. Amino acid sequence: CASSKGQGTGTEAFF.

The chain joins TRBV7-9 to TRBJ1-1, with TRBD1 matching 7 bases. Germline-derived CDR1 and CDR2 are SEHNR and FQNEAQ (reference sequence). The V segment lost 5 bases and the J segment 1 base; nucleotides outside the gene matches: 4. CDR3 length: 14 residues. CDR3 protein: CASSETGTNTEAFF. DNA for the CDR3: TGTGCCAGCAGCGAGACAGGGACGAACACTGAAGCTTTCTTT.

The V and J genes are TRBV12-3 or TRBV12-4 and TRBJ1-2, with 7 bases identical to TRBD1. This CDR3 comprises 13 residues. After removal of 3 bases from V and 6 bases from J, the junction contained 4 bases not matched to a gene. This CDR3 is CASSFYRGHGYTF. The CDR3 bases are TGTGCCAGCAGTTTCTACAGGGGACATGGCTACACCTTC.

The chain recombines TRBV2 with TRBJ1-1, with D unresolved. Per germline, CDR1 SNHLY and CDR2 FYNNEI. Between the trimmed V and J ends, which lost 2 bases and 2 bases, there was a span of 12 bases. This CDR3 is built from 15 residues. CDR3 loop: CASSESRGFNTEAFF. The CDR3 coding sequence is TGTGCCAGCAGTGAAAGTCGGGGATTTAACACTGAAGCTTTCTTT.

This chain connects TRBV5-1 to TRBJ2-1, with a possible D match to TRBD1 (5 bases). Germline V gene lookup returns CDR1 SGHRS and CDR2 YFSETQ. The CDR3 extends over 14 amino acids. V was shortened by 2 bases and J by 0 bases, with 6 bases between the two germline ends. The CDR3 bases are TGCGCCAGCAGCTTTGACAGCTCCTACAATGAGCAGTTCTTC. It is translated as CASSFDSSYNEQFF.

This clone showed up just once. This chain connects TRBV6-1 to TRBJ2-7; a possible D gene is TRBD2 (6 bases). With 2 bases removed from V and 3 bases from J, the gap between germline ends came to 14 bases. Germline loops: CDR1 MNHNS, CDR2 SASEGT. This CDR3 spans 15 amino acids. CDR3 DNA sequence: TGTGCCAGCAGTGAAACGGGCCGGGAGAACTACGAGCAGTACTTC. Protein product: CASSETGRENYEQYF.

This clone was recorded once. This sequence joins TRBV29-1 and TRBJ1-4, with D perhaps TRBD1 (5 bases). Germline assignment: CDR1 SQVTM and CDR2 ANQGSEA. V lost 4 bases, J lost 5 bases, and 11 bases lay in between. The CDR3 runs to 13 residues. The CDR3 here is CSVGGTGNEKLFF. DNA of the CDR3: TGCAGCGTTGGTGGGACCGGAAATGAAAAACTGTTTTTT.

This clone was seen only once. The chain couples TRBV6-1 to TRBJ1-4, with D possibly TRBD1 on 6 matching bases. Trimming removed 1 base at V and 7 bases at J, with 13 bases between. Germline CDR1 reads MNHNS; CDR2 reads SASEGT. The CDR3 has 15 amino acids. The CDR3 loop is CASSEVWGAGEKLFF. In nucleotides, the CDR3 is TGTGCCAGCAGTGAAGTATGGGGGGCGGGTGAAAAACTGTTTTTT.

The chain employs TRBV4-1 and TRBJ1-5; D remains unclear. Germline V lookup: CDR1 MGHRA, CDR2 YSYEKL. This CDR3 region has 13 residues. V lost 0 bases, J lost 6 bases, and 6 bases lay in between. CDR3 DNA: TGCGCCAGCAGCCAAGAAGAAGGTCAGCCCCAGCATTTT. This sequence encodes CASSQEEGQPQHF.

This clone was detected once. V and J are TRBV12-3 or TRBV12-4 and TRBJ2-1; D is unresolved. The length of the CDR3 is 11 residues. V gave up 8 bases and J gave up 7 bases, with 9 bases separating them. The DNA for the CDR3 is TGTGCCAGCTGCATCGGGAATGAGCAGTTCTTC. It yields the protein CASCIGNEQFF.

The chain links TRBV27 to TRBJ2-7, with TRBD2 matching over 7 bases. The V segment lost 9 bases and the J segment 1 base; nucleotides outside the gene matches: 6. This CDR3 has 13 amino acids. Germline V gene lookup returns CDR1 MNHEY and CDR2 SMNVEV (reference sequence). The CDR3 sequence: CASSTSLSYEQYF. The CDR3 nucleotides read TGTGCCAGTTCGACTAGCCTTTCCTACGAGCAGTACTTC.

This chain uses TRBV6-2 or TRBV6-3 with TRBJ2-6; no definite D call. Germline CDR1 reads MNHEY; CDR2 reads SVGEGT. This CDR3 region has 14 residues. The V end was cut by 5 bases, the J end by 0 bases, with 5 bases between. CDR3 loop: CASSRDSGANVLTF. Here the CDR3 DNA reads TGTGCCAGCAGTAGGGACTCTGGGGCCAACGTCCTGACTTTC.